The sequence of this T cell receptor (beta chain) was determined in a study of technical replicates of blood from several donors. The germline V gene encodes CDR1 MNHNS and CDR2 SASEGT. After removal of 6 bases from V and 3 bases from J, the junction contained 5 bases not matched to a gene. The CDR3 spans 13 residues. Clones were read by immunoSEQ multiplex PCR, and TCRdb kept only the in-frame ones, dropping some. This table has tens of thousands of clones, 93% appearing once. Sequencing used T cells isolated from PBMCs. The chain combines TRBV6-1 with TRBJ2-7; 7 positions agree with TRBD2. This clonotype was sampled from a human donor in good health. The CDR3 reads CASSGLADYEQYF. The CDR3 DNA is TGTGCCAGCAGCGGTCTAGCGGACTACGAGCAGTACTTC.